This TCR beta chain was found in a study of tumor-infiltrating lymphocytes in primary liver carcinoma. Study-level results: Whereas tumor region pairs overlapped more, tumor-adjacent and tumor-blood pairs overlapped less.

Notes on this clonotype: The antigen remains unidentified.

The authors made TCR beta cDNA from roughly 480 ng total RNA with a constant-region primer. Slightly modified ARM-PCR, run as three nested multiplex PCR rounds, produced the TCR beta libraries. The first two PCR rounds used TRBV1-TRBV30 forward primers with a C-beta reverse primer, 9 to 11 cycles each. Using its own MiXCR run on the multiplex PCR reads, TCRdb lists one record per CDR3 protein. The sample includes over 250,000 distinct CDR3 sequences, approximately 58% of them seen just once. They got blood RNA out of unsorted whole blood and also pulled out germline DNA. Looked up from germline, CDR1 is SGDLS and CDR2 is YYNGEE. This CDR3 has 15 residues. Deletions cut 3 bases from V and 4 bases from J, with 13 bases between.

The TCR sequence derives from a woman aged 25 to 39 with primary liver carcinoma and hepatitis B virus infection. Input material: peripheral blood. The rearrangement uses TRBV9 and TRBJ1-4, with D maybe TRBD1 (6 bases). The CDR3 DNA is TGTGCCAGCAGCGCCCTACAGGGATTTAATGAAAAACTGTTTTTT. It encodes CASSALQGFNEKLFF. Variable domain in full (rest from reference TRBV9 and TRBJ1-4): DSGVTQTPKHLITATGQRVTLRCSPRSGDLSVYWYQQSLDQGLQFLIQYYNGEERAKGNILERFSAQQFPDLHSELNLSSLELGDSALYFCASSALQGFNEKLFFGSGTQLSVL.